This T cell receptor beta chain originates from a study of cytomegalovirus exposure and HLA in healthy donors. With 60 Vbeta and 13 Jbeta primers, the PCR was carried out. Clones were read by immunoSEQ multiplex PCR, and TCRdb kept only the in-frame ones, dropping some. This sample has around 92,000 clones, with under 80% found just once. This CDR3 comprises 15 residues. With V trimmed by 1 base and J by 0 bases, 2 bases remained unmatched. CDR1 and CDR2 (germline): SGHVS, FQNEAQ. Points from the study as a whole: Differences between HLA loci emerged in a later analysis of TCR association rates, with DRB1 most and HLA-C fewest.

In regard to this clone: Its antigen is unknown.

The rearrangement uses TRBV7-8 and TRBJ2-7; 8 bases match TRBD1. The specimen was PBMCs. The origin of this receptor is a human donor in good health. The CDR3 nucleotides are TGTGCCAGCAGCTTAGGGACAGGGACCTCCTACGAGCAGTACTTC. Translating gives CASSLGTGTSYEQYF. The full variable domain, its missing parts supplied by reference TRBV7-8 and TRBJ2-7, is GAGVSQSPRYKVAKRGQDVALRCDPISGHVSLFWYQQALGQGPEFLTYFQNEAQLDKSGLPSDRFFAERPEGSVSTLKIQRTQQEDSAVYLCASSLGTGTSYEQYFGPGTRLTVT.